This entry is about one T cell receptor beta chain. Its specificity is unknown. Losses at the gene ends were 4 bases for V and 4 bases for J; bases not matched to a gene: 9. Germline V lookup: CDR1 SNHLY, CDR2 FYNNEI. The CDR3 sequence is 16 residues long. All donors participated as healthy donors of bone marrow. Use of 60 Vbeta and 13 Jbeta primers characterized the PCR. Profiled with immunoSEQ multiplex PCR; TCRdb holds only in-frame clones, not every one. The sample holds 150,000 to 200,000 clones; approximately 85% are singletons and the top ten take about a tenth. This sample is drawn from a study of cytomegalovirus exposure and HLA in healthy donors. Study-level background: An early release of data contained about 85 million unique TCRs, which came from HLA-typed donors. Whole-study findings and limits: Published work reported that the classifier diagnosed cytomegalovirus status with high specificity and sensitivity. Rarity characterized most TCR sequences, yet some public TCRs appeared in many donors.

This rearrangement joins TRBV2 to TRBJ2-3, with 9 bases aligning to TRBD1. This receptor was obtained from a man younger than 35 in good health and CMV-seropositive. What was sequenced was PBMCs. The CDR3 DNA follows: TGTGCCAGCAGTGTCCGGGACAGGGCGTTTGCAGATACGCAGTATTTT. Its translation is CASSVRDRAFADTQYF.